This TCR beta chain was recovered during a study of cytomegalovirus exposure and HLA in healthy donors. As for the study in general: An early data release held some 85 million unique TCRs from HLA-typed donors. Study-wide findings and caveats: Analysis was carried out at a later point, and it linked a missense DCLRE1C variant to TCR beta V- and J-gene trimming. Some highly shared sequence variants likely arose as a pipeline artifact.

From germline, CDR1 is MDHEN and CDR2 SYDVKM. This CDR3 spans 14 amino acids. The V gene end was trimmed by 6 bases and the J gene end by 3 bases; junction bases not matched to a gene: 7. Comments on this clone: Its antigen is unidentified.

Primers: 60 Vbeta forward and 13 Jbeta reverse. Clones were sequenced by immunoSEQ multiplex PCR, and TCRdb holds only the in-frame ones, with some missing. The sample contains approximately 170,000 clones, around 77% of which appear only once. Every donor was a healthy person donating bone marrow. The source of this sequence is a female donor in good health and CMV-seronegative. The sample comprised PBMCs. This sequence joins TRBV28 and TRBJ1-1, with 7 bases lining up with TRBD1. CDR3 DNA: TGTGCCAGCAGCCCCGGGACAGCGGACACTGAAGCTTTCTTT. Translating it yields CASSPGTADTEAFF.